This TCR beta chain was identified during a study of preoperative IRX-2 immunotherapy in early breast cancer. Clones were read by immunoSEQ multiplex PCR, and TCRdb kept only the in-frame ones, dropping some. The sample yields around 3,000 clones, 69% seen once. Noted treatment: preoperative locoregional IRX-2 cytokine immunotherapy. This phase Ib study tested locoregional IRX-2 cytokine immunotherapy given before surgery. CDR3 size: 13 residues. The germline CDR1 and CDR2 sequences are SQVTM and ANQGSEA. The V gene end was trimmed by 7 bases and the J gene end by 0 bases; junction bases not matched to a gene: 5.

The clonotype was recovered from a human donor with breast cancer. The chain joins TRBV29-1 to TRBJ1-1; the match to TRBD1 covers 7 bases. The specimen was tumor tissue, collected before IRX-2 immunotherapy. The CDR3, as DNA: TGCAGCGCCAGGGGGGCTATGAACACTGAAGCTTTCTTT. Encoded protein: CSARGAMNTEAFF.